The 8 T cell receptor beta chains in this list originate from one sample, sequenced in a study of blood T cells in healthy people across ages. PCR was performed a second time for 7 to 11 cycles using a sample-barcoded 5' primer and a J-beta primer mix. Using its own MiXCR run on the 5' RACE reads, TCRdb lists one record per CDR3 protein. This table has about 1.5 million distinct CDR3 sequences, 42% appearing once. Sequencing input: blood. These receptors came from a woman between 18 and 30 years old in good health.

This clonotype appeared a few times. J is TRBJ2-7 and V is TRBV12-5, with no clear D. The CDR3 is 11 residues long. Germline CDR1 and CDR2: LGHNT and FRNRAP. The germline V and J ends were trimmed by 5 bases and 6 bases, with 8 bases remaining between them. This chain's CDR3 is CASGASSEQYF. In DNA, the CDR3 is TGTGCTAGTGGTGCTTCTTCCGAGCAGTACTTC.

This clonotype was counted between two and nine times. V is TRBV3-1 and J is TRBJ1-1; TRBD1 aligns across 8 bases. This CDR3 is built from 15 residues. Unmatched junction bases numbered 7, after V lost 6 bases and J lost 1 base. Germline V gives CDR1 LGHDT, CDR2 YNNKEL (reference sequence). This chain's CDR3 is CASRVPGTGNTEAFF. For the CDR3, the DNA is TGTGCCAGCAGGGTTCCCGGGACAGGGAACACTGAAGCTTTCTTT.

V usage is TRBV7-2 and J usage is TRBJ2-3, with D unclear. The CDR3 is 12 residues long. Trimming took 3 bases from V and 8 from J, leaving 9 bases between them. The germline V gene encodes CDR1 SGHTA and CDR2 FQGNSA. The CDR3, as DNA: TGTGCCAGCAGCTTTAAGATCGGTACGCAGTATTTT. This encodes CASSFKIGTQYF.

The chain carries TRBV12-3 or TRBV12-4 and TRBJ2-2; a possible D gene is TRBD2 (6 bases). V lost 1 base and J 7 bases, leaving 7 bases between the germline ends. CDR3 length equals 13 residues. The CDR3 coding sequence is TGTGCCAGCAGTTTAGGGGGGGTCGGGGAGCTGTTTTTT. This gives the protein CASSLGGVGELFF.

The CDR3 loop is CASKRVNYGYTF. CDR3 nucleotide sequence: TGTGCCAGCAAGAGGGTAAACTATGGCTACACCTTC. This sequence joins TRBV12-3 or TRBV12-4 and TRBJ1-2; D is undetermined. The CDR3 covers 12 residues. The V and J ends lost 7 bases and 2 bases respectively, with 8 bases between them.

The genes are TRBV15 and TRBJ2-7; the D is unclear. Trimming removed 0 bases at V and 4 bases at J, with 7 bases between. Germline CDR1 LNHNV, CDR2 YYDKDF (reference sequence). The CDR3 loop spans 13 amino acids. The CDR3 sequence is CATSREYGYEQYF. The CDR3, as DNA: TGTGCCACCAGCAGAGAATACGGGTACGAGCAGTACTTC.

This rearrangement joins TRBV12-3 or TRBV12-4 to TRBJ2-1; D gene unclear. The CDR3 length is 17 residues. V was clipped by 0 bases and J by 0 bases, with 12 bases between them. The CDR3 is CASSLARTGYSYNEQFF. The CDR3 nucleotides read TGTGCCAGCAGTTTAGCGCGAACCGGATACTCCTACAATGAGCAGTTCTTC.

This clonotype was observed a few times. The chain is built from TRBV6-1 and TRBJ2-3; D is tentatively TRBD1 or TRBD2 (5 bases each). This CDR3 comprises 16 residues. V dropped 5 bases and J dropped 2 bases, with 17 bases sitting between them. Germline assignment: CDR1 MNHNS and CDR2 SASEGT. The CDR3 sequence is CASSQGTSGITDTQYF. In DNA, the CDR3 is TGTGCCAGCAGTCAAGGGACCTCTGGAATCACAGATACGCAGTATTTT.